The 28 T cell receptor beta chains below all came from one sample that was sequenced in a study of CD8 T cells in ankylosing spondylitis. Via MiXCR, TCRdb re-called the 5' RACE reads, giving one row per CDR3 protein. The repertoire holds some 250,000 distinct CDR3 sequences, approximately 12% seen once, with 6.8% in the top ten. Sequences were obtained from blood, either unsorted or a sorted T cell fraction (not recorded which). The source is a male donor with ankylosing spondylitis or in good health (not recorded which).

This clonotype was detected ten times or more. The genes are TRBV5-1 and TRBJ1-5; D gene uncertain. Germline assignment: CDR1 SGHRS and CDR2 YFSETQ. The CDR3 loop spans 13 amino acids. Trimming took off 1 base at V and 4 bases at J, with 6 bases between the two ends. In DNA, the CDR3 is TGCGCCAGCAGCTTGTCTCAGAATCAGCCCCAGCATTTT. Translation gives CASSLSQNQPQHF.

The V gene is TRBV6-1, the J gene TRBJ1-1; D gene unclear. This CDR3 has 15 amino acids. In germline, CDR1 is MNHNS, CDR2 SASEGT. V was pared by 4 bases and J by 4 bases, with 16 bases between. The CDR3 DNA sequence: TGTGCCAGCAGTGGGTACGGCGCCTACGGCACTGAAGCTTTCTTT. It yields the protein CASSGYGAYGTEAFF.

Note on this clonotype: At one of its ends the junction is not consistent with the germline gene, which may arise from a read error. This chain uses TRBV5-1 with TRBJ2-3, with D unclear. Germline values: CDR1 SGHRS, CDR2 YFSETQ. The CDR3 runs to 12 residues. The CDR3, as DNA: TGCGCCAGCAGACCAAATACAGATAGGCAGTATTTT. Translated: CASRPNTDRQYF.

This clonotype was seen at least ten times. The chain is built from TRBV20-1 and TRBJ1-1, with TRBD1 matching 10 bases. Germline lookup yields CDR1 DFQATT and CDR2 SNEGSKA (reference sequence). Losses at the gene ends were 6 bases for V and 5 bases for J; bases not matched to a gene: 9. This CDR3 has 14 amino acids. The CDR3 loop reads CSALDRGRRTEAFF. The CDR3 DNA is TGCAGTGCACTCGACAGGGGGCGGCGGACTGAAGCTTTCTTT.

This clonotype came up a few times. V is TRBV20-1 and J is TRBJ2-1, with 13 bases lining up with TRBD2. Germline lookup yields CDR1 DFQATT and CDR2 SNEGSKA (reference sequence). The CDR3 spans 17 residues. The junction had 11 bases not matched to a gene; V was cut back by 5 bases and J by 4 bases. The CDR3 nucleotides are TGCAGTGCTGAGACTAGCGGGAGGCGGAACCTTTACAATGAGCAGTTCTTC. Amino acids: CSAETSGRRNLYNEQFF.

This clonotype was detected only a few times. This rearrangement joins TRBV29-1 to TRBJ2-2; 8 bases fit TRBD1. CDR1 and CDR2 from the germline V gene are SQVTM and ANQGSEA. The V segment lost 6 bases and the J segment 1 base; nucleotides outside the gene matches: 4. This CDR3 spans 14 amino acids. The CDR3 DNA is TGCAGCGTGGCCGGGACAGGGAACACCGGGGAGCTGTTTTTT. It specifies CSVAGTGNTGELFF.

This clonotype turned up a few times. The chain combines TRBV20-1 with TRBJ2-5, with 14 bases identical to TRBD2. V lost 6 bases and J lost 2; bases outside the gene matches: 11. The V gene's germline CDR1 is DFQATT and CDR2 SNEGSKA (reference sequence). The CDR3 runs 17 residues. This CDR3 is CSAEKDGTSGSQETQYF. The CDR3 DNA reads TGCAGTGCCGAAAAGGACGGGACTAGCGGGAGTCAAGAGACCCAGTACTTC.

The table lists this clonotype with many counts. One end of the junction does not line up with germline, which may come from a read error. The genes are TRBV5-1 and TRBJ2-4; TRBD1 matches 7 bases. The V gene's germline CDR1 is SGHRS and CDR2 YFSETQ. The CDR3 consists of 14 residues. CDR3 DNA sequence: TGCGCCAGCAGCACCGGGACAGCCGAAAACATTCAGTACTTC. Translation: CASSTGTAENIQYF.

The genes are TRBV24-1 and TRBJ2-4; 7 positions match TRBD1. The CDR3 contains 15 residues. The V and J ends lost 3 bases and 2 bases, in that order; junction bases with no gene match: 3. Germline V gene lookup returns CDR1 KGHDR and CDR2 SFDVKD. This chain's CDR3 is CATSDHRGTKNIQYF. The CDR3 DNA follows: TGTGCCACCAGTGATCACAGGGGAACCAAAAACATTCAGTACTTC.

Only a few counts were recorded for this clonotype. This chain uses TRBV29-1 with TRBJ2-3; 7 bases agree with TRBD2. Germline V gene data show CDR1 as SQVTM and CDR2 as ANQGSEA. The CDR3 spans 13 residues. J lost 2 bases, V lost 6 bases, and 5 bases had no gene match. Written as DNA, the CDR3 is TGCAGCGTGGGGGGGAGTTACACAGATACGCAGTATTTT. Translation: CSVGGSYTDTQYF.

The chain recombines TRBV7-3 with TRBJ1-5, with TRBD1 matching over 9 bases. CDR3 length: 17 amino acids. CDR1 and CDR2 from the germline V gene are SGHTA and FQGTGA. Unmatched junction bases numbered 4, after V lost 1 base and J lost 0 bases. CDR3 nucleotides: TGTGCCAGCAGCTTAATGGACAGGGGATATAGCAATCAGCCCCAGCATTTT. It translates to CASSLMDRGYSNQPQHF.

The table lists this clonotype with a few counts. The chain couples TRBV7-6 to TRBJ2-7; D may match TRBD1 or TRBD2 (5 bases each). Trimming removed 3 bases at V and 0 bases at J, with 15 bases between. The CDR3 runs 16 residues. Looked up from germline, CDR1 is SGHVS and CDR2 is FNYEAQ. The CDR3 bases are TGTGCCAGCAGCTTGGGATCGATGAGGGGCTCCTACGAGCAGTACTTC. Its translation is CASSLGSMRGSYEQYF.

This clonotype was seen a handful of times. The gene calls are TRBV12-3 or TRBV12-4 and TRBJ2-1, with 8 nucleotides matching TRBD2. V shed 6 bases, J shed 15 bases, and the junction held 16 bases outside the gene matches. The length of the CDR3 is 14 residues. DNA of the CDR3: TGTGCCAGCAGCCGAGCCCTTGGGACTAGTGGCCCGTTCTTC. As protein: CASSRALGTSGPFF.

The CDR3 loop reads CASSQGGAGQPQHF. The CDR3, as DNA: TGTGCCAGCAGTCAGGGGGGCGCAGGGCAGCCCCAGCATTTT. V gene TRBV27 combines with J gene TRBJ1-5; 7 positions match TRBD1. The CDR3 is made up of 14 amino acids. Germline trimming cut 5 bases from V and 7 bases from J; bases unmatched to any gene: 8. Germline-derived CDR1 and CDR2 are MNHEY and SMNVEV (reference sequence).

This clonotype was counted between two and nine times. This rearrangement joins TRBV27 to TRBJ2-7; the D gene is possibly TRBD1 (5 bases). CDR1 and CDR2 (germline): MNHEY, SMNVEV (reference sequence). The CDR3 has 14 amino acids. Between the trimmed V and J ends, which lost 6 bases and 0 bases, there was a span of 12 bases. CDR3 nucleotides: TGTGCCAGCAGCCCGTTGACAGCCTCCTACGAGCAGTACTTC. This codes for CASSPLTASYEQYF.

This clonotype has a count of ten or more. The V call is TRBV20-1, the J call TRBJ2-1; D gene ambiguous. V lost 3 bases to trimming and J lost 1 base, with 16 bases between them. CDR1 DFQATT and CDR2 SNEGSKA come from the germline V gene (reference sequence). CDR3 length equals 16 residues. The CDR3 sequence: CSARGDRSPSYNEQFF. The DNA for the CDR3 is TGCAGTGCTAGGGGTGACCGTTCTCCTTCCTACAATGAGCAGTTCTTC.

This clonotype was seen a handful of times. The chain is built from TRBV25-1 and TRBJ2-7; unclear D gene. Trimming left V 2 bases short and J 3 bases short, with 5 bases between. Germline V gene lookup returns CDR1 MGHDK and CDR2 SYGVNS. The CDR3 spans 12 residues. CDR3 amino acids: CASSEQIYEQYF. DNA of the CDR3: TGTGCCAGCAGTGAACAGATCTACGAGCAGTACTTC.

In its sample, this clonotype was seen many times. The gene calls are TRBV20-1 and TRBJ2-5, with 9 bases lining up with TRBD1. Germline-derived CDR1 and CDR2 are DFQATT and SNEGSKA (reference sequence). The CDR3 spans 14 residues. With V trimmed by 0 bases and J by 8 bases, 7 bases remained unmatched. This CDR3 is CSARDLGQGLTQYF. As DNA, the CDR3 is TGCAGTGCTAGAGATCTGGGACAGGGTCTCACCCAGTACTTC.

About this clonotype itself: A much more abundant neighbour one base away suggests this may be a read error. The chain's CDR3 is CASSFRANEQFF. The CDR3 bases are TGTGCCAGCAGTTTCAGGGCGAATGAGCAGTTCTTC. This chain links TRBV28 with TRBJ2-1, with a possible D match to TRBD1 (5 bases). CDR1 and CDR2 from the germline V gene are MDHEN and SYDVKM. V lost 3 bases, J lost 7 bases, and 7 bases lay in between. The CDR3 totals 12 residues.

The J gene is TRBJ2-1, the V gene TRBV7-2, with D possibly matching TRBD2 (5 bases). CDR3 length: 13 amino acids. CDR1 and CDR2 (germline): SGHTA, FQGNSA. Trimming pared 1 base from V and 7 bases from J, leaving 8 bases between. The CDR3 reads CASSLGRRNEQFF. In DNA form, the CDR3 reads TGTGCCAGCAGCTTAGGAAGGAGGAATGAGCAGTTCTTC.

This clonotype was observed at least ten times. V is TRBV5-1 and J is TRBJ2-1; a weak D match, TRBD1 (6 bases). V was clipped by 1 base and J by 6 bases, with 14 bases between them. This CDR3 has 15 residues. CDR1 is SGHRS and CDR2 is YFSETQ in the germline V gene. The CDR3 DNA follows: TGCGCCAGCAGCTTGTCACCCCTGGGGGCCAATGAGCAGTTCTTC. Translated, it gives CASSLSPLGANEQFF.

This clonotype came up a few times. V and J are TRBV12-3 or TRBV12-4 and TRBJ1-3; no clear D. CDR3 length: 16 amino acids. The V end lost 4 bases, the J end lost 2 bases, and 15 bases lay between the germline ends. In nucleotides, the CDR3 is TGTGCCAGCAGTTCCCCTCCTGAGGGTACTGGAAACACCATATATTTT. Amino acids: CASSSPPEGTGNTIYF.

This clonotype was seen many times. This chain joins TRBV12-3 or TRBV12-4 and TRBJ1-4; 10 bases map to TRBD1. CDR3 length equals 16 residues. The V segment lost 5 bases and the J segment 5 bases; nucleotides outside the gene matches: 8. CDR3 coding DNA: TGTGCCAGCAGTCAGAGGACAGGGGGTAGGAATGAAAAACTGTTTTTT. Translation gives CASSQRTGGRNEKLFF.

This clonotype was found many times. The chain couples TRBV12-3 or TRBV12-4 to TRBJ2-7; D unclear. The CDR3 covers 14 residues. V was cut by 3 bases and J by 0 bases, with 9 bases left in between. CDR3 residues: CASSLVRSSYEQYF. CDR3 DNA: TGTGCCAGCAGTTTGGTCCGGAGCTCCTACGAGCAGTACTTC.

This clonotype was found a few times. The J gene is TRBJ2-5, the V gene TRBV19; D ambiguous. The CDR3 is 11 residues long. Germline CDR1 reads LNHDA; CDR2 reads SQIVND (reference sequence). Trimming removed 3 bases from V and 4 bases from J, with 3 bases in between. The CDR3: CASSMSETQYF. The DNA for the CDR3 is TGTGCCAGTAGTATGTCAGAGACCCAGTACTTC.

The chain couples TRBV28 to TRBJ1-5; tentatively, D is TRBD1 (6 bases). The germline CDR1 and CDR2 sequences are MDHEN and SYDVKM. With 6 bases removed from V and 3 bases from J, the gap between germline ends came to 15 bases. The CDR3 consists of 15 residues. The CDR3 DNA reads TGTGCCAGCAGACCACCTGACAGGACCAATCAGCCCCAGCATTTT. The encoded protein is CASRPPDRTNQPQHF.

This chain connects TRBV28 to TRBJ2-7, with D perhaps TRBD2 (5 bases). The CDR3 is 13 residues long. The V gene lost 5 bases and the J gene lost 2 bases, with 10 bases spanning the gap. Germline assignment: CDR1 MDHEN and CDR2 SYDVKM. This CDR3 is CASSGGLTYEQYF. The CDR3 DNA sequence: TGTGCCAGCAGTGGCGGGTTGACCTACGAGCAGTACTTC.

This clonotype was recorded at least ten times. The V and J genes are TRBV5-1 and TRBJ1-1, with D perhaps TRBD1 (6 bases). The germline V and J ends were trimmed by 0 bases and 3 bases, with 12 bases remaining between them. CDR1 and CDR2 (germline): SGHRS, YFSETQ. The CDR3 loop spans 15 amino acids. In nucleotides, the CDR3 is TGCGCCAGCAGCTTGGCCAGGACAGCAGACACTGAAGCTTTCTTT. The encoded protein is CASSLARTADTEAFF.